These T cell receptor beta chains were read from a single sample in a study of CD8 T cells in ankylosing spondylitis. TCRdb re-analysed the 5' RACE reads in MiXCR, keeping a single row per CDR3 protein. The sample holds 700,000 to 850,000 distinct CDR3 sequences, about 12% seen once. The specimen sequenced was blood, either unsorted or a sorted T cell fraction (not recorded which). The source of these receptors is a male donor with ankylosing spondylitis. Each CDR3 is given with its conserved first and last residue. D genes are given only for firm matches. Where a row states a size, it is once, few, many or the class of an expanded clone; other rows omit it.

CDR3 length,V gene,D gene,clone size,J gene,CDR3 protein,CDR3 DNA
16,TRBV4-1,TRBD1,many,TRBJ1-1,CASSLGSDRGLTEAFF,TGCGCCAGCAGCCTGGGGTCGGACAGGGGATTGACTGAAGCTTTCTTT
10,TRBV7-9,NA,few,TRBJ2-2,CAPATGELFF,TGTGCCCCTGCGACCGGGGAGCTGTTTTTT
14,TRBV6-5,NA,few,TRBJ1-1,CASSYTGMNTEAFF,TGTGCCAGCAGTTACACTGGGATGAACACTGAAGCTTTCTTT
14,TRBV4-2,NA,NA,TRBJ2-1,CASSQDFTGNEQFF,TGTGCCAGCAGCCAAGATTTCACCGGCAATGAGCAGTTCTTC
15,TRBV29-1,NA,NA,TRBJ2-3,CSVEKTGTQIYTQYF,TGCAGCGTTGAAAAAACCGGGACACAGATTTATACGCAGTATTTT
18,TRBV20-1,TRBD2,NA,TRBJ2-1,CSARKFAGEIGSYNEQFF,TGCAGTGCTAGGAAATTCGCGGGAGAGATTGGGTCCTACAATGAGCAGTTCTTC
12,TRBV7-9,NA,NA,TRBJ2-2,CASSRLGMELFF,TGTGCCAGCAGCCGTCTGGGGATGGAGCTGTTTTTT
14,TRBV20-1,TRBD2,many,TRBJ2-1,CSAQAGGPFDEQFF,TGCAGTGCGCAGGCGGGAGGGCCTTTCGATGAGCAGTTCTTC
17,TRBV7-8,TRBD2,NA,TRBJ2-5,CASSLITSGGFQETQYF,TGTGCCAGCAGCTTAATAACTAGCGGGGGTTTCCAAGAGACCCAGTACTTC
14,TRBV7-9,TRBD1,NA,TRBJ2-7,CASSTLGQVYEQYF,TGTGCCAGCAGCACACTGGGACAGGTATACGAGCAGTACTTC
12,TRBV7-2,NA,few,TRBJ2-5,CASSPGAQTQYF,TGTGCCAGCAGCCCCGGGGCTCAGACCCAGTACTTC
16,TRBV6-1,NA,NA,TRBJ1-1,CASSTRPGARSTEAFF,TGTGCCAGCAGTACACGGCCGGGGGCGCGGAGCACTGAAGCTTTCTTT
13,TRBV12-3/TRBV12-4,NA,few,TRBJ2-1,CASRKRELDEQFF,TGTGCCAGCAGGAAACGGGAGCTCGATGAGCAGTTCTTC
14,TRBV7-2,NA,few,TRBJ1-2,CASSFRTSLYGYTF,TGTGCCAGCAGCTTCCGAACTTCTCTCTATGGCTACACCTTC
11,TRBV12-3/TRBV12-4,NA,many,TRBJ1-2,CASSLAWGYTF,TGTGCCAGCAGTTTAGCGTGGGGCTACACCTTC
13,TRBV5-1,NA,few,TRBJ1-4,CASSSDGDEKLFF,TGCGCCAGCAGTTCGGACGGAGATGAAAAACTGTTTTTT
10,TRBV20-1,NA,few,TRBJ1-1,CSARDPSVAW,TGCAGTGCTAGAGATCCGTCGGTTGCATGG
11,TRBV6-6,TRBD2,few,TRBJ2-1,CASQTSDEQFF,TGTGCCAGCCAAACTAGCGATGAGCAGTTCTTC
16,TRBV7-2,NA,many,TRBJ1-2,CASSVDYQGGRNGYTF,TGTGCCAGCAGCGTCGATTACCAGGGTGGTAGGAATGGCTACACCTTC
16,TRBV3-1,NA,many,TRBJ1-2,CASHPFLGARGYGYTF,TGTGCCAGCCACCCCTTCTTGGGAGCCAGGGGCTATGGCTACACCTTC
15,TRBV6-5,TRBD1,few,TRBJ2-7,CASSYSRTGVNEQYF,TGTGCCAGCAGTTATTCGAGGACAGGGGTGAACGAGCAGTACTTC
17,TRBV24-1,NA,NA,TRBJ2-3,CATSDPSGLGGTDTQYF,TGTGCCACCAGTGATCCCTCTGGCCTAGGGGGCACAGATACGCAGTATTTT
12,TRBV25-1,NA,many,TRBJ1-2,CASRSQGHGYTF,TGTGCCAGCAGAAGCCAGGGCCATGGCTACACCTTC
14,TRBV7-2,NA,few,TRBJ1-2,CASSLGALNYGYTF,TGTGCCAGCAGCTTAGGGGCACTCAACTATGGCTACACCTTC
17,TRBV20-1,TRBD2,NA,TRBJ2-2,CSARDRGLAGGAGELFF,TGCAGTGCTAGAGATCGGGGTCTAGCGGGAGGGGCCGGGGAGCTGTTTTTT
16,TRBV6-1,NA,NA,TRBJ2-3,CASTTRGERSTDTQYF,TGTGCCAGCACTACAAGAGGGGAGAGGAGCACAGATACGCAGTATTTT
15,TRBV4-3,NA,many,TRBJ1-5,CASSQDLGVWQPQHF,TGCGCCAGCAGCCAAGATCTGGGGGTCTGGCAGCCCCAGCATTTT
12,TRBV5-1,NA,NA,TRBJ2-7,CASSPEKGEQYF,TGCGCCAGCAGCCCGGAAAAGGGCGAGCAGTACTTC
14,TRBV20-1,NA,many,TRBJ1-1,CSASGAPGRLEAFF,TGCAGTGCTAGCGGGGCCCCCGGACGTCTTGAAGCTTTCTTT
16,TRBV21-1,NA,NA,TRBJ2-7,CASSNRQGKWGYEQYF,TGTGCCAGCAGCAACCGACAGGGAAAATGGGGTTACGAGCAGTACTTC
14,TRBV5-1,NA,many,TRBJ2-7,CASSFDRLRYEQYF,TGCGCCAGCAGCTTCGACAGGTTGCGGTACGAGCAGTACTTC
15,TRBV5-1,NA,NA,TRBJ1-1,CASSLVGGIGTEAFF,TGCGCCAGCAGCTTGGTGGGGGGGATTGGCACTGAAGCTTTCTTT
13,TRBV9,NA,NA,TRBJ2-1,CASSTGSGAEQFF,TGTGCCAGCAGTACAGGGTCCGGTGCGGAGCAGTTCTTC
13,TRBV5-1,TRBD1,many,TRBJ2-7,CASRRGQLYEQYF,TGCGCCAGCAGGAGGGGGCAGCTCTACGAGCAGTACTTC
15,TRBV10-1,TRBD2,few,TRBJ2-7,CASSELGEGPYEQYF,TGCGCCAGCAGTGAGCTAGGGGAGGGCCCCTACGAGCAGTACTTC
13,TRBV7-9,NA,NA,TRBJ1-2,CASSLVVGNGYTF,TGTGCCAGCAGCTTAGTGGTGGGAAATGGCTACACCTTC
14,TRBV20-1,NA,few,TRBJ2-7,CSASERGSAYEQYF,TGCAGTGCTAGCGAAAGGGGTAGCGCCTACGAGCAGTACTTC
14,TRBV11-1,NA,NA,TRBJ1-2,CASSKGVVGYGCTF,TGTGCCAGCAGCAAAGGGGTAGTCGGCTATGGCTGCACCTTC
17,TRBV7-6,TRBD1,NA,TRBJ2-5,CASSRGTGAFNQETQYF,TGTGCCAGCAGCCGTGGGACAGGGGCCTTCAATCAAGAGACCCAGTACTTC
15,TRBV6-5,NA,few,TRBJ2-1,CASSFSRLSYNEQFF,TGTGCCAGCAGTTTTTCCAGGCTCTCCTACAATGAGCAGTTCTTC
17,TRBV4-3,TRBD2,NA,TRBJ2-5,CASSHRVLAGEGETQYF,TGCGCCAGCAGCCACCGTGTATTAGCGGGAGAAGGAGAGACCCAGTACTTC
13,TRBV12-3/TRBV12-4,NA,few,TRBJ1-1,CASSNYRYTEAFF,TGTGCCAGCAGTAATTACCGTTACACTGAAGCTTTCTTT
13,TRBV29-1,NA,many,TRBJ1-4,CSVLREASEKLFF,TGCAGCGTTCTCAGGGAGGCCTCTGAAAAACTGTTTTTT
13,TRBV7-2,TRBD1,NA,TRBJ2-7,CASSIGTVYEQYF,TGTGCCAGCAGCATCGGGACAGTATACGAGCAGTACTTC
13,TRBV7-9,NA,many,TRBJ2-5,CASSLYVGETQYF,TGTGCCAGCAGCTTATACGTGGGGGAGACCCAGTACTTC
18,TRBV6-2/TRBV6-3,NA,few,TRBJ2-7,CASSYSMYRRASTYEQYF,TGTGCCAGCAGTTACTCGATGTATCGCAGGGCCTCGACCTACGAGCAGTACTTC
14,TRBV5-1,TRBD1,many,TRBJ2-7,CASSLEGAAYEQYF,TGCGCCAGCAGCTTGGAGGGGGCTGCCTACGAGCAGTACTTC
13,TRBV29-1,NA,NA,TRBJ1-1,CSVCRDIGTEAFF,TGCAGCGTCTGCCGGGACATTGGTACTGAAGCTTTCTTT
14,TRBV6-2/TRBV6-3,NA,few,TRBJ1-5,CASSLTRPNQPQHF,TGTGCCAGCAGCCTGACACGGCCCAATCAGCCCCAGCATTTT
16,TRBV5-1,TRBD1,many,TRBJ2-1,CASSPVRGDRDNEQFF,TGCGCCAGCAGTCCGGTCCGCGGGGACAGGGACAATGAGCAGTTCTTC
13,TRBV7-3,NA,NA,TRBJ2-1,CASSLNGAGEQFF,TGTGCCAGCAGCTTAAACGGAGCTGGAGAGCAGTTCTTC
14,TRBV7-2,NA,few,TRBJ1-5,CASSRPGSNQPQHF,TGTGCCAGCAGCCGCCCTGGGAGCAATCAGCCCCAGCATTTT
13,TRBV5-1,NA,NA,TRBJ1-1,CASSWGKGGEAFF,TGCGCCAGCAGCTGGGGAAAGGGCGGTGAAGCTTTCTTT
14,TRBV30,TRBD1,few,TRBJ2-1,CAWGDRDRGNEQFF,TGTGCCTGGGGGGACCGGGACAGGGGAAATGAGCAGTTCTTC
13,TRBV2,NA,many,TRBJ2-7,CASWGRLAYEQYF,TGTGCCAGTTGGGGACGGCTAGCCTACGAGCAGTACTTC